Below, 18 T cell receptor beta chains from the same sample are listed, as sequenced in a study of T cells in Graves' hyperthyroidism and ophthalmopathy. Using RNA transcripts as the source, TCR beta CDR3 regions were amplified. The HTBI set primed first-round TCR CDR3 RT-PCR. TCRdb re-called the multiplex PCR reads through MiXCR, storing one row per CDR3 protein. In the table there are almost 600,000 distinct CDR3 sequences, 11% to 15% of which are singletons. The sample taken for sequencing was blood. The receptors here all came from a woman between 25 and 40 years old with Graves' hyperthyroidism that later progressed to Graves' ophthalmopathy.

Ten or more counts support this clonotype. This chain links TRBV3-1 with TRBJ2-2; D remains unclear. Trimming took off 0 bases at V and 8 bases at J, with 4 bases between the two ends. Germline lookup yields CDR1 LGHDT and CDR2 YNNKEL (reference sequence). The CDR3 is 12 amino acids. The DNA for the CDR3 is TGTGCCAGCAGCCAAGATATGGGGGAGCTGTTTTTT. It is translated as CASSQDMGELFF. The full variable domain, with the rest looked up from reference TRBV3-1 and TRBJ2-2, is DTAVSQTPKYLVTQMGNDKSIKCEQNLGHDTMYWYKQDSKKFLKIMFSYNNKELIINETVPNRFSPKSPDKAHLNLHINSLELGDSAVYFCASSQDMGELFFGEGSRLTVL.

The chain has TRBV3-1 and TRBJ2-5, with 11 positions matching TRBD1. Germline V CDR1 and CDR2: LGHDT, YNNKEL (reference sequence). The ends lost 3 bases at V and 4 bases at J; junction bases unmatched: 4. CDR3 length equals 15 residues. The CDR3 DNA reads TGTGCCAGCAGCCACGCCGGGACAGGGGGAGAGACCCAGTACTTC. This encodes CASSHAGTGGETQYF.

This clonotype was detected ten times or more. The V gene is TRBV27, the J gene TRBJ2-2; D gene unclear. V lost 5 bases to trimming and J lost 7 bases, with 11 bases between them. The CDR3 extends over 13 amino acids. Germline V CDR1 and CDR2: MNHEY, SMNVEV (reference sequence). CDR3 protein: CASSITEIGELFF. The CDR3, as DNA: TGTGCCAGCAGTATTACTGAGATCGGGGAGCTGTTTTTT.

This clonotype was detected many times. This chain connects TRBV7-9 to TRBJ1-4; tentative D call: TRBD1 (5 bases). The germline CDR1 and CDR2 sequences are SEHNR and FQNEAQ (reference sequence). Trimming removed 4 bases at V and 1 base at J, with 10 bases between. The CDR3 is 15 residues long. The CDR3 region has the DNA TGTGCCAGCAGCTCCCCGACAGTAACTAATGAAAAACTGTTTTTT. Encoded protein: CASSSPTVTNEKLFF.

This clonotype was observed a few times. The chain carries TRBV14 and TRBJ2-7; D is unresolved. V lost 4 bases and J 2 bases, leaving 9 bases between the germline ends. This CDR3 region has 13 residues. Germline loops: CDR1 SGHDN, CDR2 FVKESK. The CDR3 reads CASSPRRTYEQYF. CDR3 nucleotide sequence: TGTGCCAGCAGCCCCAGGAGAACCTACGAGCAGTACTTC.

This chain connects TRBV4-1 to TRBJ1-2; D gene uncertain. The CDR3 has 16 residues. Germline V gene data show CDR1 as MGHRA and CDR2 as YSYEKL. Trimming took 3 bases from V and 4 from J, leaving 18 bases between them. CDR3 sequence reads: CASSQAGPQAAYGYTF. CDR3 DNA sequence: TGCGCCAGCAGCCAGGCCGGGCCGCAAGCGGCCTATGGCTACACCTTC.

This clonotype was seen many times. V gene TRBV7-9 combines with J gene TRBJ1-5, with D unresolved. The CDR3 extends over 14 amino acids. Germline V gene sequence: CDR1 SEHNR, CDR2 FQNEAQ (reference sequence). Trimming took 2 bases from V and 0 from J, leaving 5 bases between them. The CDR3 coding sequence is TGTGCCAGCAGCTTATCCATTAGCAATCAGCCCCAGCATTTT. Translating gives CASSLSISNQPQHF.

CDR3: CSVLPSGYEQYF. CDR3 nucleotides: TGCAGCGTTCTCCCTAGCGGCTACGAGCAGTACTTC. This chain joins TRBV29-1 and TRBJ2-7, with 7 bases identical to TRBD2. This CDR3 contains 12 residues. Unmatched junction bases numbered 4, after V lost 5 bases and J lost 3 bases. Looked up from germline, CDR1 is SQVTM and CDR2 is ANQGSEA.

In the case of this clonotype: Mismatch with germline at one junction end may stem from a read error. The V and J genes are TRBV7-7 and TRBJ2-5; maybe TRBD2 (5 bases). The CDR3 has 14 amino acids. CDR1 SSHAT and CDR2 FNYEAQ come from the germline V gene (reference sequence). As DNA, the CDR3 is TGTGCTAGCAGCTTAGAGTTTCCGGGGGAGACCCAGTACTTC. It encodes CASSLEFPGETQYF.

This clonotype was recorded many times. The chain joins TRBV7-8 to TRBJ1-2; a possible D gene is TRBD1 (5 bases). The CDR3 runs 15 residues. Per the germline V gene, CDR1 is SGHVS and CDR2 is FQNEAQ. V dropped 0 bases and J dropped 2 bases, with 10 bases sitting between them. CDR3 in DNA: TGTGCCAGCAGCTTAGCGCGAGGGGTCAACTATGGCTACACCTTC. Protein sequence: CASSLARGVNYGYTF.

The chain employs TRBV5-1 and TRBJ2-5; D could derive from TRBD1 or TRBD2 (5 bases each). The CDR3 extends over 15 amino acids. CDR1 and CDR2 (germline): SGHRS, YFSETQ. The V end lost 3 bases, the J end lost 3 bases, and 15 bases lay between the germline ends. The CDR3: CASSSGTAREETQYF. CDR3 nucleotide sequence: TGCGCCAGCAGCTCCGGGACGGCGAGGGAAGAGACCCAGTACTTC.

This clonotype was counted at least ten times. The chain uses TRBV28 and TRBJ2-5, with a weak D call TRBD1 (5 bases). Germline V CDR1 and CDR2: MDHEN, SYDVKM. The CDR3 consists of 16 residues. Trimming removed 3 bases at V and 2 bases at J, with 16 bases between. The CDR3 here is CASSLDGPGKQETQYF. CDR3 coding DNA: TGTGCCAGCAGTTTGGATGGACCAGGGAAACAAGAGACCCAGTACTTC. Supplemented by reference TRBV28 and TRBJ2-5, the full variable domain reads DVKVTQSSRYLVKRTGEKVFLECVQDMDHENMFWYRQDPGLGLRLIYFSYDVKMKEKGDIPEGYSVSREKKERFSLILESASTNQTSMYLCASSLDGPGKQETQYFGPGTRLLVL.

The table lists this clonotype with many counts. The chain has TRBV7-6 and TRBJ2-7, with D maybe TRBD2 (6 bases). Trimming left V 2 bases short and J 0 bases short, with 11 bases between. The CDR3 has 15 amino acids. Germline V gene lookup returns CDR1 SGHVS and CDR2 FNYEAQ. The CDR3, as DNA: TGTGCCAGCAGCTTACTAGCGACTAGCTCCTACGAGCAGTACTTC. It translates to CASSLLATSSYEQYF.

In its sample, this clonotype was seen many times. The CDR3 reads CASNQQGTLHF. In DNA form, the CDR3 reads TGTGCCAGCAATCAACAGGGGACCCTCCACTTT. The chain recombines TRBV12-3 or TRBV12-4 with TRBJ1-6; 7 nucleotides match TRBD1. This CDR3 region has 11 residues. J was trimmed by 14 bases and V by 7 bases; bases with no gene match: 5.

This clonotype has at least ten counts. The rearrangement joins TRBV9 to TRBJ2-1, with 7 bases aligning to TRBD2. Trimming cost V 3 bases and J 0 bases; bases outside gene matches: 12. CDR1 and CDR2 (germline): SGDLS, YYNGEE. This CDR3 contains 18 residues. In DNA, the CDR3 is TGTGCCAGCAGCGAGAGGATTAGGGCGGGAGACTCCTACAATGAGCAGTTCTTC. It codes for CASSERIRAGDSYNEQFF.

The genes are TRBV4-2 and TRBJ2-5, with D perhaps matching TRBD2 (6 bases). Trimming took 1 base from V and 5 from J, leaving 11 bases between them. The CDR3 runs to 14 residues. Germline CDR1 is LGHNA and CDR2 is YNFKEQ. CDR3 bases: TGTGCCAGCAGCCAAGCGGGAGCCTGGGAGACCCAGTACTTC. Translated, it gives CASSQAGAWETQYF.

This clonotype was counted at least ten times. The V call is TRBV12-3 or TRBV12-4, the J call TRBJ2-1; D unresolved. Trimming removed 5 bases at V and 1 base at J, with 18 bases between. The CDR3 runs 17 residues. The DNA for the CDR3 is TGTGCCAGCAGTCTTTCGCCCCTTTTTGGGTCCTACAATGAGCAGTTCTTC. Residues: CASSLSPLFGSYNEQFF.

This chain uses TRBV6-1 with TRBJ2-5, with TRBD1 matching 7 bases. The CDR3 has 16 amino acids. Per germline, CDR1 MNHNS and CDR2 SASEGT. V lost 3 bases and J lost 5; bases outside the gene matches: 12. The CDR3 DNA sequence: TGTGCCAGCAGTGAGATTCCCCAGACAGGGTTGGAGACCCAGTACTTC. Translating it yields CASSEIPQTGLETQYF.